This T cell receptor beta chain emerged from a study of T cell repertoires in cytomegalovirus infection. Study information: Indications came from public TCR beta signatures; they pointed to CMV infection and to a matching HLA type.

Per germline, CDR1 MNHEY and CDR2 SVGEGT. The CDR3 loop spans 19 amino acids. The V end was cut by 2 bases, the J end by 2 bases, with 22 bases between. TCRdb used MiXCR to reprocess the reads, holding one entry per CDR3 protein. The table lists about 330,000 distinct CDR3 sequences, roughly 34% of them singletons. This clonotype came up a few times. The target antigen is unknown. The TCR sequence derives from a human donor in good health (CMV status not recorded). Some clones in this sample may be carry-over from other donors' samples. This chain uses TRBV6-2 or TRBV6-3 with TRBJ2-1; a weak D match, TRBD1 (6 bases). The sequencing used cultured PBMCs, collected from culture after CMV antigen stimulation. In nucleotides, the CDR3 is TGTGCCAGCAGTTACCCTTGGGACATTACAAACAAAGCCTACAATGAGCAGTTCTTC. It translates to CASSYPWDITNKAYNEQFF.